Sequencing of this TCR beta chain was carried out in a study of early T cells in non-severe SARS-CoV-2 infection. Across the whole study: Bulk RNA taken from unsorted whole blood was sequenced, leaving chains unpaired.

This clonotype has just a few counts. The antigen is not known. Notes on the study in general: The VDJdb matching leaned toward anti-spike CD8 responses and overlooked private and CD4 specificities.

The library protocol tagged individual cDNA molecules with unique molecular identifiers. TCRdb passed the 5' RACE reads through MiXCR, listing each CDR3 protein once. The table includes 30,000 to 40,000 distinct CDR3 sequences, over 4.5% detected once. This CDR3 is built from 13 residues. CDR1 SGHAT and CDR2 FQNNGV come from the germline V gene. The V end lost 4 bases, the J end lost 7 bases, and 11 bases lay between the germline ends. Sample: whole blood. The chain couples TRBV11-2 to TRBJ2-1, with a possible D match to TRBD2 (5 bases). The origin of this receptor is an adult who was a healthcare worker with PCR-confirmed SARS-CoV-2 infection or an uninfected control (not recorded which). CDR3 amino acids: CASSSERVNEQFF. Here the CDR3 DNA reads TGTGCCAGCAGCTCGGAGAGGGTGAATGAGCAGTTCTTC.